This T cell receptor beta chain was captured in a study of CD8 T cells in ankylosing spondylitis. Findings and limits, study-wide: Under 10 highly homologous variants formed a TCR beta motif that appeared characteristic of ankylosing spondylitis blood.

This CDR3 comprises 16 residues. With respect to this clonotype: Its antigen is not identified.

Via MiXCR, TCRdb re-called the 5' RACE reads, giving one row per CDR3 protein. In the table there are about 540,000 distinct CDR3 sequences, 12% of which are singletons. The sequence was collected from a male donor with ankylosing spondylitis. This chain uses TRBV21-1 with TRBJ2-4. TRBV21-1 is a recognized pseudogene. The material sequenced was blood, either unsorted or a sorted T cell fraction (not recorded which). The CDR3 DNA reads TGTGCCAGCAGCAAAAGAAGGGTTATAGCCAAAAACATTCAGTACTTC. The encoded protein is CASSKRRVIAKNIQYF.